Listed below are T cell receptor beta chains from one sample, sequenced in a study of molecular identifiers for immune sequencing clone quantification. Each CDR3 protein gets one entry after TCRdb re-called the PCR reads with MiXCR. The sample contains tens of thousands of distinct CDR3 sequences, 15% to 20% of which appear only once. The sequenced material came from naive CD8+ T cells from blood, with Jurkat cell RNA spiked in. These receptors were collected from a human donor in good health. Some libraries in this study had Jurkat cell RNA spiked in. CDR3s include the opening cysteine and the closing phenylalanine or tryptophan. D genes are given only for firm matches. The size entry is marked missing in some rows and otherwise reads once, few, many or a size class.

size: -; J: TRBJ2-7; D: TRBD1; V: TRBV12-3/TRBV12-4; CDR3: CASRGGQGFYEQYF; DNA: TGTGCCAGCAGGGGGGGACAGGGATTCTACGAGCAGTACTTC
size: many; J: TRBJ1-4; D: TRBD1; V: TRBV20-1; CDR3: CSANAGGDYEKLFF; DNA: TGCAGTGCAAACGCAGGGGGCGATTATGAAAAACTGTTTTTT
size: many; J: TRBJ2-3; D: -; V: TRBV29-1; CDR3: CSGGRGQGTDTQYF; DNA: TGCAGCGGTGGGAGGGGGCAGGGCACAGATACGCAGTATTTT
size: -; J: TRBJ2-2; D: -; V: TRBV24-1; CDR3: CATSDRFSGIGWGGRELFF; DNA: TGTGCCACCAGTGATCGGTTCTCCGGGATAGGGTGGGGTGGACGGGAGCTGTTTTTT
size: many; J: TRBJ1-1; D: -; V: TRBV10-2; CDR3: CAIKGSSEAFF; DNA: TGCGCCATAAAAGGGTCCTCTGAAGCTTTCTTT
size: many; J: TRBJ2-7; D: -; V: TRBV7-9; CDR3: CASKGWDFDPEAYEQYF; DNA: TGTGCCAGCAAAGGGTGGGACTTCGACCCTGAGGCCTACGAGCAGTACTTC
size: -; J: TRBJ2-1; D: -; V: TRBV15; CDR3: CAASRDFEGVGGIDGQFF; DNA: TGTGCCGCCAGCAGAGATTTCGAAGGGGTAGGTGGTATCGATGGGCAGTTCTTC
size: many; J: TRBJ2-1; D: -; V: TRBV7-9; CDR3: CASSRQLANEQFF; DNA: TGTGCCAGCAGTCGTCAGCTGGCCAATGAGCAGTTCTTC
size: many; J: TRBJ2-3; D: -; V: TRBV20-1; CDR3: CSASHPGRGTDTQYF; DNA: TGCAGTGCTAGTCACCCAGGGCGTGGCACAGATACGCAGTATTTT
size: many; J: TRBJ2-4; D: -; V: TRBV3-1; CDR3: CASRDTKWIQYF; DNA: TGTGCCAGCCGCGATACCAAGTGGATTCAGTACTTC
size: many; J: TRBJ2-4; D: -; V: TRBV5-4; CDR3: CASSWGTPNIQYF; DNA: TGTGCCAGCAGCTGGGGGACACCCAACATTCAGTACTTC
size: -; J: TRBJ2-1; D: -; V: TRBV14; CDR3: CASSQREYSYNEQSF; DNA: TGTGCCAGCAGCCAACGGGAGTACTCCTACAATGAGCAGTCCTTC
size: many; J: TRBJ2-1; D: TRBD2; V: TRBV29-1; CDR3: CSVSSSGIDNEQFF; DNA: TGCAGCGTTAGTTCAAGCGGGATTGACAATGAGCAGTTCTTC
size: many; J: TRBJ2-3; D: -; V: TRBV6-5; CDR3: CASSYGTPTDTQYF; DNA: TGTGCCAGCAGTTACGGGACTCCCACAGATACGCAGTATTTT
size: -; J: TRBJ2-7; D: -; V: TRBV7-9; CDR3: CASGLPVDNSYEQYF; DNA: TGTGCCAGCGGCTTACCCGTTGACAACTCCTACGAGCAGTACTTC
size: many; J: TRBJ2-7; D: -; V: TRBV7-2; CDR3: CASSPYGYEQYF; DNA: TGTGCCAGCAGCCCGTACGGGTACGAGCAGTACTTC
size: many; J: TRBJ1-5; D: -; V: TRBV20-1; CDR3: CSARDRGQGLNQPQHF; DNA: TGCAGTGCTAGAGATCGTGGTCAGGGGCTCAATCAGCCCCAGCATTTT
size: -; J: TRBJ2-1; D: -; V: TRBV20-1; CDR3: CSAIQLADYDEQFF; DNA: TGCAGTGCTATTCAACTAGCAGATTACGACGAGCAGTTCTTC
size: -; J: TRBJ2-2; D: TRBD2; V: TRBV12-5; CDR3: CASGFSTGGLTGELFF; DNA: TGTGCTAGTGGTTTTTCCACGGGAGGGCTCACCGGGGAGCTGTTTTTT
size: many; J: TRBJ2-2; D: TRBD2; V: TRBV7-2; CDR3: CASSSPIAGGPSGELFF; DNA: TGTGCCAGCAGCTCCCCAATAGCGGGAGGGCCTTCCGGGGAGCTGTTTTTT
size: once; J: TRBJ2-2; D: -; V: TRBV10-3; CDR3: CAITPGAEAVNTGELLF; DNA: TGTGCCATCACCCCCGGGGCCGAGGCGGTGAACACCGGGGAGCTGCTTTTT
size: few; J: TRBJ1-2; D: -; V: TRBV7-2; CDR3: CASSPLVPTPGYTF; DNA: TGTGCCAGCAGCCCTCTGGTCCCAACCCCGGGCTACACCTTC
size: many; J: TRBJ2-7; D: TRBD1; V: TRBV4-3; CDR3: CASSQERTGLRAYEQYF; DNA: TGCGCCAGCAGCCAAGAACGGACAGGGCTGAGGGCCTACGAGCAGTACTTC
size: few; J: TRBJ2-2; D: TRBD2; V: TRBV13; CDR3: CASSLGRGLAGINSNTGELFF; DNA: TGTGCCAGCAGCTTAGGCCGGGGACTAGCGGGGATTAACTCGAACACCGGGGAGCTGTTTTTT
size: many; J: TRBJ2-2; D: TRBD2; V: TRBV29-1; CDR3: CSVVTSGRAGVGELFF; DNA: TGCAGCGTTGTGACTAGCGGGAGGGCCGGGGTCGGGGAGCTGTTTTTT
size: many; J: TRBJ1-1; D: -; V: TRBV7-9; CDR3: CASSRGFTEAFF; DNA: TGTGCCAGCAGCAGGGGGTTCACTGAAGCTTTCTTT
size: many; J: TRBJ2-1; D: TRBD2; V: TRBV6-2/TRBV6-3; CDR3: CASSPSLAGAYNEQFF; DNA: TGTGCCAGCAGCCCCTCGCTAGCGGGAGCCTACAATGAGCAGTTCTTC
size: many; J: TRBJ2-1; D: -; V: TRBV2; CDR3: CASRDDYRSFF; DNA: TGTGCCAGCAGAGACGACTATCGTTCGTTCTTC
size: few; J: TRBJ2-1; D: -; V: TRBV7-3; CDR3: CASSPFPGPLYNEQFF; DNA: TGTGCCAGCAGCCCCTTCCCGGGACCCCTTTACAATGAGCAGTTCTTC
size: many; J: TRBJ2-3; D: -; V: TRBV7-6; CDR3: CASSGTAGVLSTDTQYF; DNA: TGTGCCAGCAGCGGAACAGCAGGGGTCCTTAGCACAGATACGCAGTATTTT
size: few; J: TRBJ2-2; D: TRBD2; V: TRBV12-3/TRBV12-4; CDR3: CASSVTGLAGVWDTGELFF; DNA: TGTGCCAGCAGTGTAACGGGACTAGCGGGAGTTTGGGACACCGGGGAGCTGTTTTTT
size: -; J: TRBJ2-1; D: TRBD2; V: TRBV20-1; CDR3: CCARGPSGRDRTYNEQFF; DNA: TGCTGTGCTAGAGGACCTAGCGGGAGGGATCGAACCTACAATGAGCAGTTCTTC
size: -; J: TRBJ2-2; D: -; V: TRBV6-5; CDR3: CASRKTGEGGELFF; DNA: TGTGCCAGCAGGAAAACAGGGGAGGGCGGGGAGCTGTTTTTT
size: many; J: TRBJ2-7; D: -; V: TRBV7-8; CDR3: CASSPSSQKAPYEQYF; DNA: TGTGCCAGCAGCCCCAGTTCCCAAAAAGCCCCCTACGAGCAGTACTTC
size: many; J: TRBJ2-1; D: -; V: TRBV5-1; CDR3: CASSLVADEQFF; DNA: TGCGCCAGCAGCTTGGTCGCGGATGAGCAGTTCTTC
size: many; J: TRBJ1-1; D: TRBD1; V: TRBV7-9; CDR3: CASSFEQGEAFF; DNA: TGTGCCAGCAGCTTTGAACAGGGGGAAGCTTTCTTT
size: many; J: TRBJ2-2; D: -; V: TRBV28; CDR3: CASSFTGVNTGELFF; DNA: TGTGCCAGCAGTTTTACAGGAGTAAACACCGGGGAGCTGTTTTTT
size: many; J: TRBJ2-7; D: TRBD2; V: TRBV29-1; CDR3: CSVEGGLAGASYEQYF; DNA: TGCAGCGTTGAAGGAGGACTAGCGGGGGCCTCCTACGAGCAGTACTTC
size: many; J: TRBJ2-7; D: -; V: TRBV20-1; CDR3: CSVRGYEQYF; DNA: TGCAGTGTAAGAGGGTACGAGCAGTACTTC
size: many; J: TRBJ2-7; D: -; V: TRBV12-3/TRBV12-4; CDR3: CASSLKLYSYEQYF; DNA: TGTGCCAGCAGCCTGAAACTCTACTCCTACGAGCAGTACTTC
size: many; J: TRBJ2-7; D: TRBD2; V: TRBV27; CDR3: CASKELAGVEQYF; DNA: TGTGCCAGCAAAGAGCTAGCGGGAGTCGAGCAGTACTTC
size: many; J: TRBJ2-3; D: -; V: TRBV29-1; CDR3: CSVGADTQYF; DNA: TGCAGCGTTGGGGCGGATACGCAGTATTTT
size: many; J: TRBJ2-7; D: TRBD1; V: TRBV4-1; CDR3: CASSTVDRGYEQYF; DNA: TGCGCCAGCAGCACAGTGGACAGGGGTTACGAGCAGTACTTC
size: -; J: TRBJ2-7; D: -; V: TRBV4-1; CDR3: CAGRGIGKNEQYF; DNA: TGCGCCGGCAGAGGGATAGGGAAGAACGAGCAGTACTTC
size: few; J: TRBJ2-5; D: -; V: TRBV24-1; CDR3: CATSDDSETQYF; DNA: TGTGCCACCAGTGATGATAGCGAGACCCAGTACTTC
size: -; J: TRBJ1-1; D: -; V: TRBV19; CDR3: CASSIGWGTDTEAFF; DNA: TGTGCCAGTAGTATAGGATGGGGGACGGACACCGAAGCTTTCTTT